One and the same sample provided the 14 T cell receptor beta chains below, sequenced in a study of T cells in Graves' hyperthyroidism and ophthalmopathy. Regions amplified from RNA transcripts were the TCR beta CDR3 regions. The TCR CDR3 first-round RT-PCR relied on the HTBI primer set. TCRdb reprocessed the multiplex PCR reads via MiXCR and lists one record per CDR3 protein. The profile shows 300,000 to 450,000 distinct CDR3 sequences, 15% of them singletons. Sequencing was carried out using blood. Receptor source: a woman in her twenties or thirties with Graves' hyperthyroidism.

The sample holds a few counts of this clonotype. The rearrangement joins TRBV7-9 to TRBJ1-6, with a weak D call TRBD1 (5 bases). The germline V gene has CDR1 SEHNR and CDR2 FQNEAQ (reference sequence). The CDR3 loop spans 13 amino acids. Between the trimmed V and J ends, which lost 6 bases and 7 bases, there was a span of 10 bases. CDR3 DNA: TGTGCCAGCAGACTCACAGGAAATTCACCCCTCCACTTT. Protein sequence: CASRLTGNSPLHF. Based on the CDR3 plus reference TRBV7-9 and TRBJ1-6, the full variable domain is DTGVSQNPRHKITKRGQNVTFRCDPISEHNRLYWYRQTLGQGPEFLTYFQNEAQLEKSRLLSDRFSAERPKGSFSTLEIQRTEQGDSAMYLCASRLTGNSPLHFGNGTRLTVT.

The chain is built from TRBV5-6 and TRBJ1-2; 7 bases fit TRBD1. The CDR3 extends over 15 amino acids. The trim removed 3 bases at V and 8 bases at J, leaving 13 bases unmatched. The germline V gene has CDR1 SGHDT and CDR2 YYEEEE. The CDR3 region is CASSSQGSRVRGYTF. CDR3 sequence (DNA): TGTGCCAGCAGCTCACAGGGGAGTCGGGTGAGAGGCTACACCTTC.

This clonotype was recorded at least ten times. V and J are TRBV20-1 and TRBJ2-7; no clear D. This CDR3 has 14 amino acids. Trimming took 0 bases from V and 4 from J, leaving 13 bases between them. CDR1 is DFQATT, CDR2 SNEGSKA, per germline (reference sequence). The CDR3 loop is CSARDRRFEYEQYF. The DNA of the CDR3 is TGCAGTGCTAGAGATCGTAGGTTCGAATACGAGCAGTACTTC.

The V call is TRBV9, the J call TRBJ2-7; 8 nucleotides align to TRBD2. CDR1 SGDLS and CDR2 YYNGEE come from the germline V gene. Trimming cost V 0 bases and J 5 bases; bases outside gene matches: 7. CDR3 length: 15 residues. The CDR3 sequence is CASSVELGLANEQYF. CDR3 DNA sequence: TGTGCCAGCAGCGTAGAACTAGGACTAGCAAACGAGCAGTACTTC.

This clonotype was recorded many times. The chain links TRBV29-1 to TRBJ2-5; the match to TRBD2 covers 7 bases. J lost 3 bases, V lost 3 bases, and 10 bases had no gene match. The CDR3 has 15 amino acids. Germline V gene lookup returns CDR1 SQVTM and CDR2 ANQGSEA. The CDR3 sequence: CSVDSSGRPEETQYF. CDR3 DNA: TGCAGCGTTGATTCTTCCGGGAGGCCGGAAGAGACCCAGTACTTC.

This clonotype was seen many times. In nucleotides, the CDR3 is TGCAGCGTTGAAGGCCCCTGGGGACAGGGGGTGGTGAGTCCGCTGCGGAGAGCTGAAGCTTTCTTT. This codes for CSVEGPWGQGVVSPLRRAEAFF. The chain uses TRBV29-1 and TRBJ1-1; 11 nucleotides match TRBD1. There are 22 residues in the CDR3. Losses at the gene ends were 1 base for V and 6 bases for J; bases not matched to a gene: 28. In germline, CDR1 is SQVTM, CDR2 ANQGSEA.

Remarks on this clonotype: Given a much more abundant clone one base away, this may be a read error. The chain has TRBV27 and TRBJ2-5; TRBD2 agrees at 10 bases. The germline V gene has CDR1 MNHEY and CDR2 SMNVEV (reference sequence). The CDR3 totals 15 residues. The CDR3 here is CANSPLLAGGETQYF. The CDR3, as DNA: TGTGCCAACAGTCCCCTATTAGCGGGGGGAGAGACCCAGTACTTC.

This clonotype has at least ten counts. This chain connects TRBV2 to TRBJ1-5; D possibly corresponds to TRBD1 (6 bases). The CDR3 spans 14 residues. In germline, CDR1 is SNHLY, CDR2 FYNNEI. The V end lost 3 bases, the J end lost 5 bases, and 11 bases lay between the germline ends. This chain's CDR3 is CASSEEGGDQPQHF. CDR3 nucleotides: TGTGCCAGCAGTGAGGAGGGGGGGGATCAGCCCCAGCATTTT.

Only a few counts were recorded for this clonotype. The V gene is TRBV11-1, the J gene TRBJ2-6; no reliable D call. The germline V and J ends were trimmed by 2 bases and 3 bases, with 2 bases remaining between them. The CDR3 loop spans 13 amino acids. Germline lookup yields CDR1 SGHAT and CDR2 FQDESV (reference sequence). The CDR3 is CASSLFGANVLTF. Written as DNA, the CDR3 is TGTGCCAGCAGCTTATTTGGGGCCAACGTCCTGACTTTC.

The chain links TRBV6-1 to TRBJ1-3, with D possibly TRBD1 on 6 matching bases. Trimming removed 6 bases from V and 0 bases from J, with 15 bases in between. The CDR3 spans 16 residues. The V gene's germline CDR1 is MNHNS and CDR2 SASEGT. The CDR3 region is CASSAWGPSSGNTIYF. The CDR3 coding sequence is TGTGCCAGCAGCGCTTGGGGGCCTTCCTCTGGAAACACCATATATTTT.

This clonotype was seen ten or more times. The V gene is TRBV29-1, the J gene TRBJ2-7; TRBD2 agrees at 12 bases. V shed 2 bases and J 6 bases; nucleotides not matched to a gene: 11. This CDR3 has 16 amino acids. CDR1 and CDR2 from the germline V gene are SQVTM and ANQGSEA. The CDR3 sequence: CSVEIATSGSPLEQYF. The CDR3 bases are TGCAGCGTTGAAATCGCGACTAGCGGGAGCCCGCTCGAGCAGTACTTC.

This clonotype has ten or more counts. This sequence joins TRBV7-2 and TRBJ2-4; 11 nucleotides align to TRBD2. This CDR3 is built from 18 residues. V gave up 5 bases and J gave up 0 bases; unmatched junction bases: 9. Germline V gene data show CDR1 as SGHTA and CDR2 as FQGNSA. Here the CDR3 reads CASSPATSGTSAKNIQYF. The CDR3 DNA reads TGTGCCAGCAGCCCAGCGACTAGCGGGACCTCAGCCAAAAACATTCAGTACTTC.

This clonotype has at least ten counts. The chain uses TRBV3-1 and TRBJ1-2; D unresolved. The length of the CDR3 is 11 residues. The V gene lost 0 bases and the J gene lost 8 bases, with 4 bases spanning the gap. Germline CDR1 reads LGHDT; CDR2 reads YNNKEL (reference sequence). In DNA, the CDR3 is TGTGCCAGCAGCCAAGACAGGGGCTACACCTTC. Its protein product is CASSQDRGYTF.

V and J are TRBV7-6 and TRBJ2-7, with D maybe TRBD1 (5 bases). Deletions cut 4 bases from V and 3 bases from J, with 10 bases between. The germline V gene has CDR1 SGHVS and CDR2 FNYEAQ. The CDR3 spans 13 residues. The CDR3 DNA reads TGTGCCAGCAGCTCATACGACAGCTACGAGCAGTACTTC. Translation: CASSSYDSYEQYF.